The 27 T cell receptor beta chains below come from one sample, sequenced in a study of post-analysis software for immune sequencing data. No cognate antigen is known for these TCRs. General observations from the study: Roughly 5 TRBV segments (TRBV5-6, TRBV5-1 and TRBV20-1 among them) occurred more frequently in patients than in controls.

cDNA libraries for TCR beta contained unique molecular identifiers. One entry per CDR3 protein results from TCRdb running MiXCR on the PCR reads. The sample has about 770,000 distinct CDR3 sequences, 40% to 55% seen once. Material for sequencing was blood. Receptor source: a girl under 18 with multiple sclerosis.

The chain is built from TRBV12-3 or TRBV12-4 and TRBJ2-7; the match to TRBD1 covers 9 bases. CDR3 size: 15 residues. V gave up 6 bases and J gave up 4 bases; unmatched junction bases: 10. The CDR3 reads CASSHEQGAGYEQYF. The CDR3 bases are TGTGCCAGCAGCCATGAACAGGGGGCAGGGTACGAGCAGTACTTC.

The V gene is TRBV6-2 or TRBV6-3, the J gene TRBJ2-3; 8 positions agree with TRBD2. Germline CDR1 and CDR2: MNHEY and SVGEGT. V shed 9 bases, J shed 4 bases, and the junction held 6 bases outside the gene matches. The CDR3 contains 13 residues. The DNA for the CDR3 is TGTGCCAGTCAAGCGGGAGCCGCAGATACGCAGTATTTT. It yields the protein CASQAGAADTQYF.

This clonotype appeared a few times. The chain uses TRBV7-2 and TRBJ1-1; no firm D call. The length of the CDR3 is 13 residues. The germline CDR1 and CDR2 sequences are SGHTA and FQGNSA. V gave up 1 base and J gave up 9 bases, with 12 bases separating them. DNA for the CDR3: TGTGCCAGCAGCTTAGAGTTCGACTCCAAAGCTTTCTTT. Translated: CASSLEFDSKAFF.

There are a few counts of this clonotype. The rearrangement joins TRBV4-3 to TRBJ2-7, with TRBD2 matching 8 bases. V gave up 3 bases and J gave up 6 bases; unmatched junction bases: 10. CDR1 is LGHNA and CDR2 is YSLEER in the germline V gene. The CDR3 extends over 15 amino acids. CDR3 DNA sequence: TGCGCCAGCAGCCATTCCGGCGGAGCGGGAGCCGAGCAGTACTTC. Its translation is CASSHSGGAGAEQYF.

V and J are TRBV5-1 and TRBJ2-1; D perhaps matches TRBD2 (6 bases). CDR3 length: 17 residues. Germline assignment: CDR1 SGHRS and CDR2 YFSETQ. The V gene lost 1 base and the J gene lost 8 bases, with 22 bases spanning the gap. The CDR3 DNA reads as TGCGCCAGCAGCTTGAGGAACGCGGGGACTCATGGCGATGAGCAGTTCTTC. This gives the protein CASSLRNAGTHGDEQFF.

This clonotype was seen more than once but under ten times. The V gene is TRBV6-1, the J gene TRBJ2-4; no definite D call. The CDR3 length is 17 residues. Trimming cost V 6 bases and J 0 bases, with 18 bases left between them. Germline V gene sequence: CDR1 MNHNS, CDR2 SASEGT. The CDR3 region has the DNA TGTGCCAGCAGCCCAGAGGTAGAGACCCTAGCCAAAAACATTCAGTACTTC. Translation: CASSPEVETLAKNIQYF.

The chain recombines TRBV24-1 with TRBJ2-1, with 10 nucleotides matching TRBD2. From germline, CDR1 is KGHDR and CDR2 SFDVKD. The J segment lost 5 bases and the V segment lost 3 bases, leaving 6 bases of the junction unmatched. This CDR3 is built from 16 residues. As DNA, the CDR3 is TGTGCCACCAGTGATGCCGGGACTAGCGTACACAATGAGCAGTTCTTC. Translated: CATSDAGTSVHNEQFF.

This clonotype was found a few times. The V gene is TRBV24-1, the J gene TRBJ1-2; tentatively, D is TRBD1 (5 bases). V lost 3 bases and J lost 4, with 11 bases in between. This CDR3 has 14 residues. Germline values: CDR1 KGHDR, CDR2 SFDVKD. For the CDR3, the DNA is TGTGCCACCAGTGATCCAGGGTTCTTCTATGGCTACACCTTC. Translated, it gives CATSDPGFFYGYTF.

The chain uses TRBV6-5 and TRBJ2-3; 12 nucleotides align to TRBD2. Germline loops: CDR1 MNHEY, CDR2 SVGAGI. CDR3 length equals 17 residues. V was clipped by 1 base and J by 5 bases; unmatched bases: 7. The CDR3 DNA is TGTGCCAGCAGTTACTTCAGAGGACTAGCGGGAAAAGATACGCAGTATTTT. This gives the protein CASSYFRGLAGKDTQYF.

This rearrangement joins TRBV6-1 to TRBJ2-1; D not certain. The V end was cut by 4 bases, the J end by 7 bases, with 11 bases between. This CDR3 has 13 residues. CDR1 and CDR2 (germline): MNHNS, SASEGT. This chain's CDR3 is CASSGLLRNEQFF. CDR3 DNA sequence: TGTGCCAGCAGTGGACTCCTCCGTAATGAGCAGTTCTTC.

The chain joins TRBV7-2 to TRBJ1-2; no clear D. V gave up 4 bases and J gave up 11 bases, with 14 bases separating them. Per germline, CDR1 SGHTA and CDR2 FQGNSA. The length of the CDR3 is 12 residues. As DNA, the CDR3 is TGTGCCAGCAGCTCCAGGCTTGGGCCATACACCTTC. It translates to CASSSRLGPYTF.

This chain links TRBV12-3 or TRBV12-4 with TRBJ1-3; D is ambiguous. V was shortened by 3 bases and J by 0 bases, with 9 bases between the two germline ends. CDR3 length equals 15 residues. Here the CDR3 reads CASSFYRRSGNTIYF. Written as DNA, the CDR3 is TGTGCCAGCAGTTTTTACCGCCGCTCTGGAAACACCATATATTTT.

V usage is TRBV7-3 and J usage is TRBJ2-3, with D perhaps matching TRBD2 (5 bases). Between the trimmed V and J ends, which lost 5 bases and 4 bases, there was a span of 16 bases. The CDR3 is 15 residues long. Germline assignment: CDR1 SGHTA and CDR2 FQGTGA. As DNA, the CDR3 is TGTGCCAGCAGCCCGGACGGTAGTAGCGCAGATACGCAGTATTTT. This sequence encodes CASSPDGSSADTQYF.

About this clonotype: The germline gene is not matched at one end of the junction; a read error may be the cause. The chain uses TRBV7-2 and TRBJ2-7; D is uncertain. Germline V gene lookup returns CDR1 SGHTA and CDR2 FQGNSA. The CDR3 runs 13 residues. CDR3 region: CASRLGPEYEQYF. CDR3 in DNA: TGTGCCAGCAGGTTAGGTCCTGAATACGAGCAGTACTTC.

The sample holds a few counts of this clonotype. The J gene is TRBJ2-7, the V gene TRBV20-1; 7 bases align to TRBD2. V shed 2 bases, J shed 3 bases, and the junction held 13 bases outside the gene matches. Germline lookup yields CDR1 DFQATT and CDR2 SNEGSKA (reference sequence). The CDR3 is made up of 16 amino acids. CDR3: CSARRWRAGRDYEQYF. The CDR3 bases are TGCAGTGCTAGAAGGTGGAGGGCAGGGAGGGACTACGAGCAGTACTTC.

CDR3 residues: CASSPSSVQYF. Here the CDR3 DNA reads TGTGCCAGCAGCCCCTCCTCTGTGCAGTACTTC. The chain is built from TRBV7-9 and TRBJ2-4; D is ambiguous. CDR1 and CDR2 from the germline V gene are SEHNR and FQNEAQ (reference sequence). The ends were cut back, 5 bases at V and 13 bases at J, with 12 bases in the middle. The CDR3 totals 11 residues.

This chain uses TRBV5-1 with TRBJ1-2, with TRBD1 identical over 12 bases. Germline loops: CDR1 SGHRS, CDR2 YFSETQ. The CDR3 is made up of 17 amino acids. V lost 5 bases to trimming and J lost 1 base; unmatched junction nucleotides: 9. The CDR3 DNA reads as TGCGCCAGCAGGCCCGGGACAGGGGGCCCGTTTAACTATGGCTACACCTTC. Amino acids: CASRPGTGGPFNYGYTF. The full variable domain, in which reference TRBV5-1 and TRBJ1-2 provide the parts outside the CDR3, is KAGVTQTPRYLIKTRGQQVTLSCSPISGHRSVSWYQQTPGQGLQFLFEYFSETQRNKGNFPGRFSGRQFSNSRSEMNVSTLELGDSALYLCASRPGTGGPFNYGYTFGSGTRLTVV.

This chain links TRBV20-1 with TRBJ1-2; TRBD1 might be the D (5 bases). CDR1 and CDR2 (germline): DFQATT, SNEGSKA (reference sequence). V was cut by 4 bases and J by 4 bases, with 10 bases left in between. There are 12 residues in the CDR3. The CDR3 protein is CSAKGVVYGYTF. The CDR3 DNA reads TGCAGTGCTAAAGGGGTCGTCTATGGCTACACCTTC.

V is TRBV5-1 and J is TRBJ2-5; tentative D call: TRBD2 (6 bases). From germline, CDR1 is SGHRS and CDR2 YFSETQ. Trimming removed 2 bases from V and 11 bases from J, with 19 bases in between. The CDR3 runs 14 residues. This CDR3 reads CASSFAPGSGEQYF. In DNA form, the CDR3 reads TGCGCCAGCAGCTTCGCACCCGGGTCGGGGGAGCAGTACTTC.

On this clonotype: One end of the junction varies from germline; a read error may be responsible. This chain joins TRBV6-1 and TRBJ2-4; D might be TRBD2 (6 bases). This CDR3 has 17 amino acids. From germline, CDR1 is MNHNS and CDR2 SASEGT. CDR3 DNA: TGTGCCAGCAGTGGTACAGTCGGGGGTTTAGCCAAAAACGTTCAGTACTTC. Amino acids: CASSGTVGGLAKNVQYF.

This clonotype was seen once. The chain is built from TRBV9 and TRBJ2-3, with TRBD1 matching 7 bases. CDR3 length equals 16 residues. The germline CDR1 and CDR2 sequences are SGDLS and YYNGEE. The V segment lost 4 bases and the J segment 4 bases; nucleotides outside the gene matches: 12. The CDR3 sequence: CASSKRQGGSPDTQYF. DNA of the CDR3: TGTGCCAGCAGCAAACGACAGGGTGGGTCCCCAGATACGCAGTATTTT. The full variable domain, rest sourced from reference TRBV9 and TRBJ2-3, is DSGVTQTPKHLITATGQRVTLRCSPRSGDLSVYWYQQSLDQGLQFLIQYYNGEERAKGNILERFSAQQFPDLHSELNLSSLELGDSALYFCASSKRQGGSPDTQYFGPGTRLTVL.

This clonotype has just a few counts. The rearrangement links TRBV20-1 to TRBJ2-1, with D hard to call. The CDR3 spans 15 residues. In germline, CDR1 is DFQATT, CDR2 SNEGSKA (reference sequence). V dropped 2 bases and J dropped 3 bases, with 14 bases sitting between them. The CDR3 nucleotides read TGCAGTGCTAGAAATGCTCACACACTCTACAATGAGCAGTTCTTC. Translation gives CSARNAHTLYNEQFF.

This clonotype has only a few counts. The V and J genes are TRBV5-1 and TRBJ2-4; D uncertain. The J call is uncertain, as TRBJ2-7 better fits the DNA end. The CDR3 runs to 14 residues. The germline V gene encodes CDR1 SGHRS and CDR2 YFSETQ. CDR3 sequence (DNA): TGCGCCAGCAGCTTGGACGTCCGCCCCTACGAGCAGTACTTC. Its protein is CASSLDVRPYEQYF.

The chain combines TRBV3-1 with TRBJ2-5; 8 nucleotides line up with TRBD1. This CDR3 is built from 14 residues. J lost 5 bases, V lost 4 bases, and 6 bases had no gene match. Germline V gene lookup returns CDR1 LGHDT and CDR2 YNNKEL (reference sequence). CDR3 in DNA: TGTGCCAGCAGCCCGCCGACAGGGGTTGAGACCCAGTACTTC. Protein: CASSPPTGVETQYF.

The chain has TRBV10-3 and TRBJ2-3; D may match TRBD1 or TRBD2 (5 bases each). The CDR3 loop spans 17 amino acids. CDR1 is ENHRY and CDR2 is SYGVKD in the germline V gene. Trimming cost V 6 bases and J 2 bases, with 21 bases left between them. The CDR3 protein is CAISKTGTDLFTDTQYF. The CDR3, as DNA: TGTGCCATCAGCAAGACCGGGACGGATCTTTTCACAGATACGCAGTATTTT.

The V call is TRBV7-3, the J call TRBJ2-1, with D perhaps matching TRBD2 (6 bases). Looked up from germline, CDR1 is SGHTA and CDR2 is FQGTGA. The length of the CDR3 is 19 residues. V lost 5 bases and J lost 1, with 24 bases in between. CDR3: CASSANGAFDGSSYNEQFF. As DNA, the CDR3 is TGTGCCAGCAGCGCAAATGGGGCTTTTGACGGGAGTTCCTACAATGAGCAGTTCTTC.

This clonotype is a singleton in its sample. J is TRBJ1-1 and V is TRBV29-1; D remains ambiguous. The CDR3 runs 12 residues. The V gene's germline CDR1 is SQVTM and CDR2 ANQGSEA. Trimming stripped 4 bases from V and 3 bases from J, with 9 bases between. Here the CDR3 reads CSVVSEHTEAFF. In nucleotides, the CDR3 is TGCAGCGTTGTGTCAGAGCACACTGAAGCTTTCTTT.